Sequencing of this T cell receptor (beta chain) was carried out in a study of T cell repertoires in cytomegalovirus infection. This clonotype has just a few counts. No antigen is known for it. V dropped 2 bases and J dropped 1; count of bases not matched to a gene: 4. Germline assignment: CDR1 SGHTA and CDR2 FQGNSA. The CDR3 runs to 16 residues. TCRdb fed the reads into MiXCR, producing one record per CDR3 protein. The table lists some 590,000 distinct CDR3 sequences, under 45% of them singletons. This clonotype originated in a human donor in good health (CMV status not recorded). Some clones in this sample may be carry-over from other donors' samples. The sequencing used cultured PBMCs, collected from culture after CMV antigen stimulation. The chain combines TRBV7-2 with TRBJ2-3; 9 bases align to TRBD2. The CDR3 nucleotides read TGTGCCAGCAGCTTATGGCGGGGGGGTGGCACAGATACGCAGTATTTT. Its protein product is CASSLWRGGGTDTQYF. The variable domain in full, with the rest retrieved from reference TRBV7-2 and TRBJ2-3, is GAGVSQSPSNKVTEKGKDVELRCDPISGHTALYWYRQSLGQGLEFLIYFQGNSAPDKSGLPSDRFSAERTGGSVSTLTIQRTQQEDSAVYLCASSLWRGGGTDTQYFGPGTRLTVL.